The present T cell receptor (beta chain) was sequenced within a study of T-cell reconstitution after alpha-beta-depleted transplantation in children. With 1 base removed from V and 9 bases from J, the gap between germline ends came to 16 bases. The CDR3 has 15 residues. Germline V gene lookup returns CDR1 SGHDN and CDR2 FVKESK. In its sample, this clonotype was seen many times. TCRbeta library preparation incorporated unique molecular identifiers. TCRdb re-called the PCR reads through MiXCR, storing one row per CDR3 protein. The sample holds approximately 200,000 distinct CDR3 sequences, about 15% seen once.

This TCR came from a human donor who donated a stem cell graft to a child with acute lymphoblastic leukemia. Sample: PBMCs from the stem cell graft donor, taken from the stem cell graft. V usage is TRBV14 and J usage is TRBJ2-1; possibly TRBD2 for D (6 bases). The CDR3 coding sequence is TGTGCCAGCAGCCAAGTTCTAGGCCCCGGGGGTGAGCAGTTCTTC. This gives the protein CASSQVLGPGGEQFF.